The present TCR beta chain was sequenced within a study of shared clonotypes between healthy human individuals. Study-level background: Three plates each covered CD4 naive and memory; CD8 naive two, CD8 memory one.

The length of the CDR3 is 12 residues. V was pared by 5 bases and J by 7 bases, with 5 bases of the junction left unmatched. Germline V gene data show CDR1 as SGHRS and CDR2 as YFSETQ. The authors ran the assay at deep level. Sequencing was performed with immunoSEQ multiplex PCR; in TCRdb, only in-frame clones are kept and a portion is missing. The table lists 2 million to 2.5 million clones, roughly 92% of them singletons. The V and J genes are TRBV5-1 and TRBJ1-1; 7 bases are a match to TRBD1. Input material: naive CD4+ T cells from PBMCs. Specified subset: CD45RA+ positively selected. The TCR comes from a man between 18 and 29 years old in good health. Some clones in this sample may be carry-over from other donors' samples. The CDR3 nucleotides are TGCGCCAGCAGTCTCGGGACAGATGAAGCTTTCTTT. Translation: CASSLGTDEAFF.